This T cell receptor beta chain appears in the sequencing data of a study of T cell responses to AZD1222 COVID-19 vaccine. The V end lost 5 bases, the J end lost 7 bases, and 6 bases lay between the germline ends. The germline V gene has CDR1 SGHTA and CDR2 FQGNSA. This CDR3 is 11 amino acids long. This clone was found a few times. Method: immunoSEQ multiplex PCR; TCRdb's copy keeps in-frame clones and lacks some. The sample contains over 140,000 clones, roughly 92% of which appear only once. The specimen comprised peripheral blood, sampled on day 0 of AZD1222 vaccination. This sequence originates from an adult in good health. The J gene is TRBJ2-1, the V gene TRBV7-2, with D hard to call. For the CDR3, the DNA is TGTGCCAGCAGCATCCGGAATGAGCAGTTCTTC. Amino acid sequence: CASSIRNEQFF.